This TCR beta chain was documented in a study of T cell responses to AZD1222 COVID-19 vaccine. The CDR3 spans 15 residues. Germline CDR1 reads SGDLS; CDR2 reads YYNGEE. Trimming left V 3 bases short and J 3 bases short, with 13 bases between. Study-level points and caveats: There were mostly white British donors and more females than males, and clonal diversity was possibly underestimated.

As to this clone: What it binds is unknown.

Assay used: immunoSEQ multiplex PCR; TCRdb lists only in-frame clones, some missing. The table includes about 130,000 clones, 80% to 90% detected once. The TCR sequence derives from an adult in good health. The sample consisted of peripheral blood, taken on day 0 of AZD1222 vaccination. V is TRBV9 and J is TRBJ1-3; D may be TRBD1 (5 bases). CDR3 bases: TGTGCCAGCAGCGGGGACCTCGGCTATGGAAACACCATATATTTT. Residues: CASSGDLGYGNTIYF.